What follows describes a single TCR beta chain. Its specificity is unknown. Germline V gene lookup returns CDR1 SGHTA and CDR2 FQGTGA. Trimming shortened V by 4 bases and J by 7 bases, and 17 bases separated the two germline ends. The CDR3 totals 15 residues. The sample belongs to a study of cytomegalovirus exposure and HLA in healthy donors. For the study at large: From donors who were HLA-typed, an early data release held around 85 million unique TCRs.

The study, taken as a whole, reports: Common viral pathogens (according to a later analysis) appeared linked to several of the most significant clusters. Sequences of the TCR beta chain were said to predict the HLA-A and HLA-B alleles of most subjects accurately. A later examination showed that TCR association rates differed by HLA locus, with DRB1 most and HLA-C fewest.

Use of 60 Vbeta and 13 Jbeta primers characterized the PCR. TCRdb's copy holds only in-frame clones and misses some; the assay was immunoSEQ multiplex PCR. The sample consists of fewer than 200,000 clones, 81% of them appearing once. V gene TRBV7-3 combines with J gene TRBJ2-1; D unresolved. The receptor's source is a man aged 35 to 55 in good health and CMV-seropositive. Sequences were obtained from PBMCs. The CDR3 sequence is CASSSGPEALNEQFF. The CDR3 DNA reads as TGTGCCAGCAGCTCTGGCCCCGAGGCTCTGAATGAGCAGTTCTTC.